The rows below give T cell receptor beta chains drawn from one sample of a study of cytomegalovirus exposure and HLA in healthy donors. Profiling relied on immunoSEQ multiplex PCR, and the TCRdb table lists in-frame clones only, not all of them. This sample's table has roughly 53,000 clones. Sequencing was done on a sample of PBMCs. These receptors were obtained from a man aged 18 to 29 in good health and CMV-seropositive. The CDR3 runs from the conserved cysteine through the conserved F or W. The order of the fields is V gene, J gene, D gene, CDR3 length, clone size, CDR3 DNA, CDR3 protein. D genes are given only for firm matches. The size field is filled for only some rows; it gives once, few, many or a size class.

TRBV5-6	TRBJ1-1	NA	13	NA	TGTGCCAGCAGCTTTTATACCGGGACTGAAGCTTTCTTT	CASSFYTGTEAFF
TRBV30	TRBJ2-5	TRBD2	17	NA	TGTGCCTGGAATCCTACACTACTAGCGGGAGGTCAAGAGGCCCAGTACTTC	CAWNPTLLAGGQEAQYF
TRBV30	TRBJ2-6	NA	15	NA	TGTGCCTGGAGGTTGTTCAGCTCTGGGGCCAACGTCCTGACTTTC	CAWRLFSSGANVLTF
TRBV4-2	TRBJ2-5	TRBD2	15	NA	TGTGCCAGCAGCCAATCGGGACTAGCGGGAGACACCCAGTACTTC	CASSQSGLAGDTQYF
TRBV19	TRBJ1-4	NA	14	NA	TGTGCCAGTAGTACACAGAGAACTAATGAAAAACTGTTTTTT	CASSTQRTNEKLFF
TRBV19	TRBJ1-1	NA	15	NA	TGTGCCAGTAGTATGAACAGGGTGGGCAGCACTGAAGCTTTCTTT	CASSMNRVGSTEAFF
TRBV7-6	TRBJ2-7	NA	12	NA	TGTGCCAGCAGCTTAGTTCAGGACGAGCAGTACTTC	CASSLVQDEQYF
TRBV7-2	TRBJ2-7	TRBD2	15	NA	TGTGCCAGCAGCTCTAGTTCTAGCGGCTACTACGAGCAGTACTTC	CASSSSSSGYYEQYF
TRBV6-1	TRBJ2-1	TRBD2	14	NA	TGTGCCAGCAGTGGCCAGCGGGAGATCGATGAGCAGTTCTTC	CASSGQREIDEQFF
TRBV27	TRBJ1-2	NA	14	NA	TGTGCCAGCAGTTCTAAGACAGGAGTCTATGGCTACACCTTC	CASSSKTGVYGYTF
TRBV6-5	TRBJ2-2	TRBD1	15	NA	TGTGCCAGCAGTTCCGGGACAGGGTACGGCGGGGAGCTGTTTTTT	CASSSGTGYGGELFF
TRBV19	TRBJ2-4	NA	15	NA	TGTGCCAGTAGTCAGGGACAACTAGCCAAAAACATTCAGTACTTC	CASSQGQLAKNIQYF
TRBV19	TRBJ2-5	TRBD1	14	NA	TGTGCCAGTAGTATCGGGACAGGGAGAGAGACCCAGTACTTC	CASSIGTGRETQYF
TRBV19	TRBJ2-7	TRBD1	12	NA	TGTGCCAGTAGAAACAGGGGCTACGAGCAGTACTTC	CASRNRGYEQYF
TRBV9	TRBJ1-2	NA	14	NA	TGTGCCAGCAGCGACAGTCAGGCGAAATATGGCTACACCTTC	CASSDSQAKYGYTF
TRBV5-5	TRBJ1-2	NA	13	NA	TGTGCCAGCAGCCAGGGACAATCGGCTGGCTACACCTTC	CASSQGQSAGYTF
TRBV7-9	TRBJ2-1	NA	17	NA	TGTGCCAGCAGCCACAACGCCAGGCTGAGCTCCTACAATGAGCAGTTCTTC	CASSHNARLSSYNEQFF
TRBV7-9	TRBJ2-7	TRBD2	13	NA	TGTGCCAGCAGCTCGGGGGGGCTCTACGAGCAGTACTTC	CASSSGGLYEQYF
TRBV5-4	TRBJ1-2	NA	13	NA	TGTGCCAGCAGGGAGGGGACGGGGAGGAGCTACACCTTC	CASREGTGRSYTF
TRBV4-2	TRBJ2-6	TRBD2	18	NA	TGTGCCAGCAGCCAACCCTCTAGCGGGAGCGGTGGGGCCAACGTCCTGACTTTC	CASSQPSSGSGGANVLTF
TRBV6-6	TRBJ2-7	TRBD1	14	NA	TGTGCCAGCGCCCAGGGACAGGGTAAGAACGAGCAGTACTTC	CASAQGQGKNEQYF
TRBV2	TRBJ2-2	NA	15	NA	TGTGCCAGCAAAAGGACAGCGTTGGACACCGGGGAGCTGTTTTTT	CASKRTALDTGELFF
TRBV7-9	TRBJ2-7	NA	13	NA	TGTGCCAGCAGCCCCGACGGGGCCTACGAGCAGTACTTC	CASSPDGAYEQYF
TRBV27	TRBJ2-2	TRBD2	15	NA	TGTGCCAGCATGGAGGGACTAGAAGGAGCCGGGGAGCTGTTTTTT	CASMEGLEGAGELFF
TRBV27	TRBJ1-3	NA	17	NA	TGTGCCAGCAGCTCTACCCTGACAGCACCCTCTGGAAACACCATATATTTT	CASSSTLTAPSGNTIYF
TRBV30	TRBJ2-3	TRBD2	16	NA	TGTGCCTGGACTCCCGGAACTAGCGGGAGCACAGATACGCAGTATTTT	CAWTPGTSGSTDTQYF
TRBV6-1	TRBJ1-2	TRBD1	14	NA	TGTGCCAGCAGCTTGCGGGACAGTAACTATGGCTACACCTTC	CASSLRDSNYGYTF
TRBV7-7	TRBJ1-3	NA	16	NA	TGTGCCAGCAGCCAGGGGCCGACGAGCTCTGGAAACACCATATATTTT	CASSQGPTSSGNTIYF
TRBV10-1	TRBJ2-5	NA	14	NA	TGCGCCAGCAGTGAGTCCCGGGGAGGAGAGACCCAGTACTTC	CASSESRGGETQYF
TRBV6-1	TRBJ1-6	NA	15	NA	TGTGCCAGCAAGGACATGAGCTCCTATAATTCACCCCTCCACTTT	CASKDMSSYNSPLHF
TRBV5-1	TRBJ2-2	TRBD2	18	medium-sized	TGCGCCAGCAGCTTGTCAACGCGAACCCTAGCGGGAGTTGGGGAGCTGTTTTTT	CASSLSTRTLAGVGELFF
TRBV13	TRBJ2-1	TRBD2	15	NA	TGTGCCAGCAGCTTCGGCCTAGCGGGGTACAATGAGCAGTTCTTC	CASSFGLAGYNEQFF
TRBV27	TRBJ2-7	TRBD2	11	NA	TGTGCCAGCACCCTCAGCGGGAAGCAGTACTTC	CASTLSGKQYF
TRBV5-1	TRBJ2-1	NA	15	NA	TGCGCCAGCAGCTACCTAGCGCTTGGCCTCAATGAGCAGTTCTTC	CASSYLALGLNEQFF
TRBV7-2	TRBJ2-1	NA	15	NA	TGTGCCAGCAGCTCAAGAATTAGCTCCTACAATGAGCAGTTCTTC	CASSSRISSYNEQFF
TRBV11-2	TRBJ1-2	TRBD1	16	NA	TGTGCCAGCAGCTTAGTAAGCAGGGGGGTAGATAGTGGCTACACCTTC	CASSLVSRGVDSGYTF
TRBV7-6	TRBJ2-5	TRBD1	13	NA	TGTGCCAGCAGCTTCACCACCCAGGGGGAGCAGTACTTC	CASSFTTQGEQYF
TRBV5-1	TRBJ1-1	TRBD1	15	NA	TGCGCCAGCAGCTCCAGCGGGACAGGGAACACTGAAGCTTTCTTT	CASSSSGTGNTEAFF
TRBV10-2	TRBJ2-1	NA	16	NA	TGCGCCAGCAGTGAGGAGGGACTCTCCCTGATAGGTGAGCAGTTCTTC	CASSEEGLSLIGEQFF
TRBV6-4	TRBJ2-1	TRBD1	13	NA	TGTGCCAGCAGTGACGAACGACAGGGTACGAAGTTCTTC	CASSDERQGTKFF
TRBV19	TRBJ2-1	TRBD2	12	NA	TGTGCCACCGGGACTAGCGGGATTGAGCAGTTCTTC	CATGTSGIEQFF
TRBV5-1	TRBJ2-1	TRBD2	17	NA	TGCGCCAGCAGCAGCTTGGTACTAGCGGGAGTCCCCAATGAGCAGTTCTTC	CASSSLVLAGVPNEQFF
TRBV19	TRBJ1-5	NA	12	NA	TGTGCCAGTAGTGTGCCGGGATGGCCCCAGCATTTT	CASSVPGWPQHF
TRBV27	TRBJ2-7	NA	16	NA	TGTGCCAGCAGTTCCCCCGCGGGGAGAGAAGGTTACGAGCAGTACTTC	CASSSPAGREGYEQYF
TRBV29-1	TRBJ1-5	TRBD1	13	NA	TGCAGCGTTGGCCAGGGGGAGAGTCAGCCCCAGCATTTT	CSVGQGESQPQHF
TRBV7-9	TRBJ2-5	TRBD1	17	NA	TGTGCCAGCAGCTTATTCTTAGACTCAGGGGGCTTCGAGACCCAGTACTTC	CASSLFLDSGGFETQYF
TRBV7-2	TRBJ2-7	NA	13	NA	TGTGCCAGTCGCCCAGGGCCCACCTACGAGCAGTACTTC	CASRPGPTYEQYF
TRBV28	TRBJ1-1	NA	14	NA	TGTGCCAGCAGTCCCATGAGAATGAACACTGAAGCTTTCTTT	CASSPMRMNTEAFF
TRBV5-1	TRBJ1-2	NA	13	NA	TGCGCCAGCAGCTTGGACAGGGCAGGGGGCTACACCTTC	CASSLDRAGGYTF
TRBV5-1	TRBJ2-1	TRBD2	16	NA	TGCGCCAGCAGCTCCCTCCTAGCGGGAGAGGACAATGAGCAGTTCTTC	CASSSLLAGEDNEQFF
TRBV6-4	TRBJ2-5	TRBD2	15	NA	TGTGCCAGCAGTGAGAGGACTAGCGGGCAAGAGACCCAGTACTTC	CASSERTSGQETQYF
TRBV7-8	TRBJ2-5	TRBD2	14	NA	TGTGCCAGCAGCTCCCCGGGAGGGACGGAGACCCAGTACTTC	CASSSPGGTETQYF
TRBV9	TRBJ1-1	TRBD1	16	NA	TGTGCCAGCAGCGTAGATGCCGGGACAGTGAACACTGAAGCTTTCTTT	CASSVDAGTVNTEAFF
TRBV7-9	TRBJ2-5	NA	14	NA	TGTGCCAGCAGCTTAAACAGTAATCAAGAGACCCAGTACTTC	CASSLNSNQETQYF
TRBV5-1	TRBJ2-5	NA	15	NA	TGCGCCAGCAGCTTGGCTGGGGCGCAGGGGGAGACCCAGTACTTC	CASSLAGAQGETQYF